The sequence of this TCR beta chain was determined in a study of regulatory T cells in long-lasting Graves disease. Many counts were recorded for this clonotype. With iRepertoire HTBI primers and Arm-PCR of CDR3 regions, TCR beta libraries were built. TCRdb used MiXCR to reprocess the multiplex PCR reads, holding one entry per CDR3 protein. The sample lists fewer than 650,000 distinct CDR3 sequences, around 17% seen once, with about 18% in the top ten. As for time point: newly diagnosed GD, antithyroid drugs for less than 3 months. RNA extracted from PBMCs served as the sequencing template. The CDR3 totals 15 residues. V was pared by 6 bases and J by 2 bases, with 14 bases between. These same data were also listed under a study on T cells in Graves' hyperthyroidism and ophthalmopathy. In that study: Uncontrolled infections, other autoimmune diseases, pregnancy or lactation led to exclusion of patients.

The sequence was collected from a woman between 25 and 40 years old with Graves disease. V usage is TRBV12-3 or TRBV12-4 and J usage is TRBJ1-3; D perhaps matches TRBD1 (6 bases). The sample here was peripheral blood mononuclear cells (PBMCs), taken at new diagnosis, from a patient treated with antithyroid drugs. CDR3 sequence (DNA): TGTGCCAGCAGACCGGACAGAGGGGCTGGAAACACCATATATTTT. Protein product: CASRPDRGAGNTIYF.